This TCR beta chain was recovered during a study of beta chain features in type 1 diabetes. V lost 8 bases and J 0 bases, leaving 11 bases between the germline ends. Germline CDR1 and CDR2: MNHEY and SVGAGI. The CDR3 is 14 amino acids. This clone was seen only a few times. The whole isolated RNA underwent reverse transcription, so sequencing captured expressed TCRB transcripts. Method: immunoSEQ multiplex PCR; TCRdb's copy keeps in-frame clones and lacks some. Of about 350,000 clones listed, about 20% were seen once; the top ten hold about 0.044%. The sequencing sample was made of naive CD4+ T cells from blood. This receptor was identified in a young woman in good health. The genes are TRBV6-5 and TRBJ2-1; tentatively, D is TRBD1 (5 bases). CDR3 sequence: CASGAGYSYNEQFF. CDR3 DNA: TGTGCCAGCGGGGCAGGCTACTCCTACAATGAGCAGTTCTTC.